The clone carrying this T cell receptor beta chain has just a few counts. Its antigen remains unknown. TCRdb re-derived calls from the 5' RACE reads in MiXCR, one entry per CDR3 protein. The table includes approximately 120,000 distinct CDR3 sequences, about 8.2% detected once. This entry comes from a study of T cells after yellow fever vaccination. The study's findings and limits: Most primary-vaccination clones reappeared after the booster (about 97% CD4, 88% CD8).

This clonotype originated in a man between 18 and 35 years old who received the YFV17D yellow fever vaccine. Sample: CD8+ T cells sorted from PBMCs, taken on the day of the yellow fever booster vaccination.

The chain's CDR3 is CASSPLLGDGYTF. The CDR3 nucleotides read TGTGCCAGCAGCCCCCTGTTGGGGGACGGCTACACCTTC. This sequence joins TRBV7-9 and TRBJ1-2, with D possibly matching TRBD1 (5 bases). CDR1 and CDR2 (germline): SEHNR, FQNEAQ (reference sequence). Trimming shortened V by 5 bases and J by 8 bases, and 15 bases separated the two germline ends. The CDR3 runs 13 residues.